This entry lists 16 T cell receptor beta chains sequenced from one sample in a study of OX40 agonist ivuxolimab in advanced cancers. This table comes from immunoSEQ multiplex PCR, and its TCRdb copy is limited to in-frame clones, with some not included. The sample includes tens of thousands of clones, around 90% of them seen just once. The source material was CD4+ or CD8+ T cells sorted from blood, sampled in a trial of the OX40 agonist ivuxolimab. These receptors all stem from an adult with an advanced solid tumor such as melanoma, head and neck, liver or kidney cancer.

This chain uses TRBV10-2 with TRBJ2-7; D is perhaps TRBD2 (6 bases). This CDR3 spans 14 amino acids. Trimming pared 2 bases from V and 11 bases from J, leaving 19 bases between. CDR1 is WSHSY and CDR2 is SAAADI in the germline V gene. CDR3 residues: CASSESERAGREYF. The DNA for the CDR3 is TGCGCCAGCAGTGAGAGCGAGCGGGCGGGCCGGGAGTACTTC.

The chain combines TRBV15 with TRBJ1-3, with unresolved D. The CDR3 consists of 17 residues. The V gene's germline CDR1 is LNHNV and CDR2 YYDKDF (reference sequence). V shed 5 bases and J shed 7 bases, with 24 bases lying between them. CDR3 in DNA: TGTGCCACCAGCCGAGGCGTGGGTGCGGGATTGAGGAACACCATATATTTT. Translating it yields CATSRGVGAGLRNTIYF.

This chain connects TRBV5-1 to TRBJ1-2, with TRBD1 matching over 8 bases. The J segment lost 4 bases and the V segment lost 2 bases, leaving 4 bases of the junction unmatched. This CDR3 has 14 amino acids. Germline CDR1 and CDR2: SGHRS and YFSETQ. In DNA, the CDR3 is TGCGCCAGCAGCTTAATAGGACAGGGCTATGGCTACACCTTC. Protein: CASSLIGQGYGYTF.

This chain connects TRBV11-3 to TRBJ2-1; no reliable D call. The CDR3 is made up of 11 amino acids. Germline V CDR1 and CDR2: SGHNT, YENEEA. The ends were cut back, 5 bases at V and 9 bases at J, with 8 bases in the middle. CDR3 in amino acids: CASSGGFEQFF. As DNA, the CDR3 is TGTGCCAGCAGCGGTGGATTTGAGCAGTTCTTC.

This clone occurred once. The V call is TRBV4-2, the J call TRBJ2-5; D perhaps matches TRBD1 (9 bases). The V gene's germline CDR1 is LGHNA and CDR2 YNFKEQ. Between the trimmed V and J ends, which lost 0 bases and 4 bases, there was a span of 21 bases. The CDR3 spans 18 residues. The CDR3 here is CASSQDIGGGTGRETQYF. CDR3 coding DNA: TGTGCCAGCAGCCAAGATATAGGCGGGGGGACAGGGAGAGAGACCCAGTACTTC.

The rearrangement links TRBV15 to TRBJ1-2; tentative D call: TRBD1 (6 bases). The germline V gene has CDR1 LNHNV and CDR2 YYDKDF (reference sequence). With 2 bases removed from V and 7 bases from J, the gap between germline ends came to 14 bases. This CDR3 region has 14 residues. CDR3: CATSRLQGVIGYTF. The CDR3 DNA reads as TGTGCCACCAGCAGATTACAGGGAGTTATTGGCTACACCTTC.

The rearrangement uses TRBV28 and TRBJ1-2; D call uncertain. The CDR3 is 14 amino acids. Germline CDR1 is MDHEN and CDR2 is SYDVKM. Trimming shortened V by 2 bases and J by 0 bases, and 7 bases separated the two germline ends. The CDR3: CASSLAGPNYGYTF. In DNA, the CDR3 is TGTGCCAGCAGTTTAGCCGGACCTAACTATGGCTACACCTTC.

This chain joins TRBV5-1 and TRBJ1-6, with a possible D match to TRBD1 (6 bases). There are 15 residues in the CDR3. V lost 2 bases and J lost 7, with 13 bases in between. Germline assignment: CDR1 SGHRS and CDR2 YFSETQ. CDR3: CASSFEGGQNSPLHF. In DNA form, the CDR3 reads TGCGCCAGCAGCTTTGAGGGGGGACAAAATTCACCCCTCCACTTT.

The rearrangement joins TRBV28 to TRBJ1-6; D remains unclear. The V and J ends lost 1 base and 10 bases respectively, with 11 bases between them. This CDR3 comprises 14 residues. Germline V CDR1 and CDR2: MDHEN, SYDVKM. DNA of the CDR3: TGTGCCAGCAGTTTATCCCCTAGCGGCTCACCCCTCCACTTT. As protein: CASSLSPSGSPLHF.

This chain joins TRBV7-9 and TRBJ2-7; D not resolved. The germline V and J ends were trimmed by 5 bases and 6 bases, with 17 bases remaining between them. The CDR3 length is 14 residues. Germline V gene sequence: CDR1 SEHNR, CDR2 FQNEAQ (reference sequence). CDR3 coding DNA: TGTGCCAGCAGCGCTGGTGGCCTGTCGGCCGAGCAGTACTTC. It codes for CASSAGGLSAEQYF. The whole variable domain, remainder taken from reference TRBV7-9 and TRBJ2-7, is DTGVSQNPRHKITKRGQNVTFRCDPISEHNRLYWYRQTLGQGPEFLTYFQNEAQLEKSRLLSDRFSAERPKGSFSTLEIQRTEQGDSAMYLCASSAGGLSAEQYFGPGTRLTVT.

The CDR3 is CASSPPGTDEAFF. CDR3 nucleotides: TGTGCCAGCAGCCCACCCGGGACAGATGAAGCTTTCTTT. The chain links TRBV7-2 to TRBJ1-1, with TRBD1 identical over 7 bases. V shed 5 bases, J shed 7 bases, and the junction held 7 bases outside the gene matches. Germline values: CDR1 SGHTA, CDR2 FQGNSA. The CDR3 loop spans 13 amino acids. Using reference TRBV7-2 and TRBJ1-1 for the parts outside the CDR3, the full variable domain is GAGVSQSPSNKVTEKGKDVELRCDPISGHTALYWYRQSLGQGLEFLIYFQGNSAPDKSGLPSDRFSAERTGGSVSTLTIQRTQQEDSAVYLCASSPPGTDEAFFGQGTRLTVV.

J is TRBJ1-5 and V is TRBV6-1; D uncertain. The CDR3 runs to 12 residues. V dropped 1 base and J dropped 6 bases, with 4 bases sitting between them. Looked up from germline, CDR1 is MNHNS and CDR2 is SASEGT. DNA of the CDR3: TGTGCCAGCAGTGAAGTCGGTCAGCCCCAGCATTTT. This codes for CASSEVGQPQHF.

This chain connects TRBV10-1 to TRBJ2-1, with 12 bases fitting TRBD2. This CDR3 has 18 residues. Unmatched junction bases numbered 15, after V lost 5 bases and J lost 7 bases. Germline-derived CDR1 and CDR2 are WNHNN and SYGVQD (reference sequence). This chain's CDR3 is CASSPGLAGTLGVNEQFF. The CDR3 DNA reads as TGCGCCAGCAGTCCGGGACTAGCGGGCACCCTGGGGGTAAATGAGCAGTTCTTC.

CDR3 DNA: TGTGCCAGCAGTTCGTCCGGGACAGGGTTCTCCGAGCAGTACTTC. Amino acid sequence: CASSSSGTGFSEQYF. The chain employs TRBV28 and TRBJ2-5, with 9 bases matching TRBD1. TRBJ2-7 matches the DNA end more closely, so the J call is doubtful. The CDR3 sequence is 15 residues long. Germline CDR1 and CDR2: MDHEN and SYDVKM.

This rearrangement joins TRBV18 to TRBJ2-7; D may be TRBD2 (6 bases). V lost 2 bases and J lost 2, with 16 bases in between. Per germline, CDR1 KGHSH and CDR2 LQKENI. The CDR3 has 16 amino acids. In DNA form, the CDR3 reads TGTGCCAGCTCACCATGGGAGGCTGTAGCAGCCTACGAGCAGTACTTC. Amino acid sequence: CASSPWEAVAAYEQYF.

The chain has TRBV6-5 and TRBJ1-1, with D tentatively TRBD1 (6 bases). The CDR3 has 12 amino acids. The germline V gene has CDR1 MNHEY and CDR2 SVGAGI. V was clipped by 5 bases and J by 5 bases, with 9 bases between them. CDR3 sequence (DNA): TGTGCCAGCAGTGAAAGGGGGACTGAAGCTTTCTTT. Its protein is CASSERGTEAFF.